This T cell receptor beta chain was identified in a study of shared clonotypes between healthy human individuals. Using immunoSEQ multiplex PCR, the repertoire was profiled, and TCRdb retains in-frame clones only, with some absent. The sample has around 2,000,000 clones, about 95% seen once. The CDR3 loop spans 14 amino acids. Trimming cost V 0 bases and J 0 bases; bases outside gene matches: 0. CDR1 is GTSNPN and CDR2 is SVGIG in the germline V gene (reference sequence). It was CD45RO-negative cells, positively selected for CCR7, that made up naive CD8 cells, with terminally differentiated effector memory CD45RA+ cells excluded.

V gene TRBV30 combines with J gene TRBJ2-3; 7 nucleotides align to TRBD2. Material for sequencing was naive CD8+ T cells sorted from blood. The origin of this receptor is a man between 18 and 35 years old in good health. In DNA form, the CDR3 reads TGTGCCTGGAGTGTGCGGGGGAGCACAGATACGCAGTATTTT. Its protein product is CAWSVRGSTDTQYF.